The sample holds one count of the clone carrying this TCR beta chain. V was pared by 4 bases and J by 0 bases, with 11 bases of the junction left unmatched. This CDR3 region has 18 residues. Germline assignment: CDR1 SGHVS and CDR2 FNYEAQ. This record comes from a study of blood T cell repertoires in COVID-19. The wider study: From T cells, B-cell-depleted T cells, or PBMCs came the material, which was cDNA or gDNA.

Original handling: Amplification from reference gene primers served as the basis for estimated nucleated cell counts. Assay used: immunoSEQ multiplex PCR; TCRdb lists only in-frame clones, some missing. The D gene and trimming were derived from the DNA, and the V and J assignments and clone size from that table. This repertoire shows 150,000 to 200,000 clones, about 95% found once; its top ten account for around 0.8%. This sequence originates from a man aged 25-45 years with COVID-19, enrolled during active disease. V gene TRBV7-6 combines with J gene TRBJ1-5, with 8 bases matching TRBD1. Sequenced material: peripheral blood. The CDR3 here is CASSWGQVSLDSNQPQHF. In DNA, the CDR3 is TGTGCCAGCAGCTGGGGACAGGTGAGTCTGGATAGCAATCAGCCCCAGCATTTT.